These T cell receptor beta chains were read from a single sample in a study of blood T cell repertoires in COVID-19. TCRdb's table, derived via immunoSEQ multiplex PCR, lists solely in-frame clones and lacks some. The data show nearly 350,000 clones, with roughly 90% seen just once and just under 7.5% held by the top ten. The material sequenced was peripheral blood. Every receptor here comes from a woman aged 70-85 years with COVID-19, enrolled during active disease. CDR3s include the opening cysteine and the closing phenylalanine or tryptophan. The D gene is left open where the match is weak. Where a row states a size, it is once, few, many or the class of an expanded clone; other rows omit it.

D gene,clone size,J gene,V gene,CDR3 DNA,CDR3 protein
NA,once,TRBJ2-3,TRBV11-2,TGTGCCAGCAGCTTAGATAGACTGGATACGCAGTATTTT,CASSLDRLDTQYF
TRBD1,NA,TRBJ2-7,TRBV7-2,TGTGCCAGCAGCTTCCGGACAGGAACGTCTGAGCAGTACTTC,CASSFRTGTSEQYF
NA,NA,TRBJ2-5,TRBV18,TGTGCCAGCTCACCGAGGGGGGGCCAAGAGACCCAGTACTTC,CASSPRGGQETQYF
NA,NA,TRBJ1-1,TRBV5-1,TGCGCCAGCAGCCCTAGAGCGGGGACTGAAGCTTTCTTT,CASSPRAGTEAFF
TRBD2,NA,TRBJ2-3,TRBV5-4,TGTGCCAGCAGCTCACCAGGTAGCGGGGGGCCAGATACGCAGTATTTT,CASSSPGSGGPDTQYF
TRBD1,NA,TRBJ1-2,TRBV5-6,TGTGCCAGCAGCTTATTAAATGGCAGGGGGGACTATGGCTACACCTTC,CASSLLNGRGDYGYTF
NA,NA,TRBJ2-4,TRBV4-3,TGCGCCAGCAGCCAAGATCTATCAGCCAAAAACATTCAGTACTTC,CASSQDLSAKNIQYF
NA,NA,TRBJ1-1,TRBV30,TGTGCCTGGAGTGTTTTTGCGTCCATGAACACTGAAGCTTTCTTT,CAWSVFASMNTEAFF
TRBD1,NA,TRBJ1-1,TRBV27,TGTGCCAGCAGTCAGACAGGGGGCGTTGAGGACACTGAAGCTTTCTTT,CASSQTGGVEDTEAFF
TRBD1,NA,TRBJ1-1,TRBV2,TGTGCCAGCAGTGTGGGACAGGGCATGAACACTGAAGCTTTCTTT,CASSVGQGMNTEAFF
TRBD2,NA,TRBJ2-5,TRBV12-5,TGTGCTAGTGGAACCCGCACCGGGGGGAAACTAGAGACCCAGTACTTC,CASGTRTGGKLETQYF
NA,NA,TRBJ2-3,TRBV7-9,TGTGCCAGCAGCTTCCTCATGGCAGGGGCACAAGATACGCAGTATTTT,CASSFLMAGAQDTQYF
TRBD1,NA,TRBJ2-3,TRBV4-3,TGCGCCAGCAGCATCCTTCACAGGGGAAAAGGAGATACGCAGTATTTT,CASSILHRGKGDTQYF
TRBD1,NA,TRBJ1-2,TRBV5-1,TGCGCCAGCAGCTTGGTGGGCCAGGGGGCTAATGGCTACACCTTC,CASSLVGQGANGYTF
NA,once,TRBJ1-1,TRBV2,TGTGCCAGCAGTGAGTTTAGGGGTGAAGCTTTCTTT,CASSEFRGEAFF
NA,NA,TRBJ2-7,TRBV29-1,TGCAGCGTTGAAGAAAGAAGAGCCTACGAGCAGTACTTC,CSVEERRAYEQYF
TRBD1,many,TRBJ1-6,TRBV3-1/TRBV3-2,TGTGCCAGCAGCCAAGGGGACAGCTCTAATTCACCCCTCCACTTT,CASSQGDSSNSPLHF
TRBD1,few,TRBJ1-2,TRBV6-2/TRBV6-3,TGTGCCAGCAGTTACGTCGGACAGGGGGCGCGTGCTAACTATGGCTACACCTTC,CASSYVGQGARANYGYTF
TRBD1,NA,TRBJ1-2,TRBV6-5,TGTGCCTCCAGGGCGACAGGGATGGGGGGCTACACCTTC,CASRATGMGGYTF
TRBD1,NA,TRBJ2-7,TRBV27,TGTGCCAGCAGTACGGCAAGGACAGGGAGCTACGAGCAGTACTTC,CASSTARTGSYEQYF
NA,NA,TRBJ2-7,TRBV20-1,TGCAGTGCTAGTTCCCAGGTCTACGAGCAGTACTTC,CSASSQVYEQYF
NA,NA,TRBJ1-2,TRBV5-1,TGCGCCAGCAGCCCCGCCGGGGGGTCCGGCTACACCTTC,CASSPAGGSGYTF
TRBD1,NA,TRBJ2-1,TRBV6-5,TGTGCCAGCAGCCCCCGGGACAGGGAATACAATGAGCAGTTCTTC,CASSPRDREYNEQFF
NA,NA,TRBJ1-6,TRBV9,TGTGCCAGCAGCGCCGCCGGGGAGGGTTCACCCCTCCACTTT,CASSAAGEGSPLHF
TRBD1,NA,TRBJ1-1,TRBV19,TGTGCCAGTAGTCTGGGACAGGGGCATACTTTTTCTGAAGCTTTCTTT,CASSLGQGHTFSEAFF
NA,NA,TRBJ1-4,TRBV30,TGTGCCTGGTCACAGGGTTATGAAAAACTGTTTTTT,CAWSQGYEKLFF
NA,NA,TRBJ1-2,TRBV7-2,TGTGCCAGCAGCTTAAGAGGTTATGGCTACACCTTC,CASSLRGYGYTF
NA,few,TRBJ1-1,TRBV27,TGTGCCAGCAGTTTATCCAGGAACACTGAAGCTTTCTTT,CASSLSRNTEAFF
NA,few,TRBJ1-2,TRBV3-1/TRBV3-2,TGTGCCAGCAGCCACGCCGACAGCTCCATCTATGGCTACACCTTC,CASSHADSSIYGYTF
TRBD1,NA,TRBJ2-7,TRBV18,TGTGCCAGCTCCCCGTACGGGACAGGGTTTGGCGAGCAGTACTTC,CASSPYGTGFGEQYF
TRBD1,once,TRBJ1-2,TRBV6-5,TGTGCCAGCAGGGGACAGGGGTCGGGATATGGCTACACCTTC,CASRGQGSGYGYTF
TRBD2,few,TRBJ2-7,TRBV7-2,TGTGCCAGCACCGGGACTAGTTTTTCCTACGAGCAGTACTTC,CASTGTSFSYEQYF
TRBD1,NA,TRBJ2-7,TRBV28,TGTGCCAGCAGTTTTAAGGACAGGGAAGTTCACGAGCAGTACTTC,CASSFKDREVHEQYF
NA,NA,TRBJ1-5,TRBV9,TGTGCCAGCAGCGAAGGACACTCTGACCAGCCCCAGCATTTT,CASSEGHSDQPQHF
NA,NA,TRBJ2-1,TRBV24-1,TGTGCCACCAGTGATTTGGACCCCTCGAGCGGCCCGTCCTACAATGAGCAGTTCTTC,CATSDLDPSSGPSYNEQFF
NA,NA,TRBJ1-2,TRBV5-8,TGTGCCAGCACCCGGACAGCCCCTAACTATGGCTACACCTTC,CASTRTAPNYGYTF
NA,NA,TRBJ1-1,TRBV7-3,TGTGCCAGCAGCTTACTCCAGGCTATCAACACTGAAGCTTTCTTT,CASSLLQAINTEAFF
NA,once,TRBJ1-2,TRBV28,TGTGCCAGCAGTTTATTTCTGGAGGGAAATTCGGGCTACACCTTC,CASSLFLEGNSGYTF
TRBD1,once,TRBJ2-3,TRBV5-4,TGTGCCAGCAGCGGGGACAGAGCAACAGGCACAGATACGCAGTATTTT,CASSGDRATGTDTQYF